The 20 T cell receptor beta chains listed next were all sequenced from one sample in a study of T cell responses to AZD1222 COVID-19 vaccine. Assay used: immunoSEQ multiplex PCR; TCRdb lists only in-frame clones, some missing. Of around 88,000 clones listed, just under 90% were seen once; the top ten hold approximately 2.6%. The specimen comprised peripheral blood, sampled on day 0 of MenACWY control vaccination. Source of these receptors: an adult in good health.

This sequence joins TRBV5-1 and TRBJ1-4; 10 positions match TRBD1. CDR1 and CDR2 (germline): SGHRS, YFSETQ. This CDR3 has 15 amino acids. V was pared by 5 bases and J by 3 bases, with 4 bases of the junction left unmatched. The CDR3 region is CASRSGTGANEKLFF. In nucleotides, the CDR3 is TGCGCCAGCAGAAGTGGGACAGGGGCTAATGAAAAACTGTTTTTT.

The V call is TRBV19, the J call TRBJ1-6; 9 nucleotides match TRBD1. The CDR3 contains 16 residues. The J segment lost 8 bases and the V segment lost 3 bases, leaving 8 bases of the junction unmatched. The V gene's germline CDR1 is LNHDA and CDR2 SQIVND (reference sequence). The CDR3 loop reads CASSIVGDRADSPLHF. The CDR3 bases are TGTGCCAGTAGTATCGTAGGGGACAGGGCGGATTCACCCCTCCACTTT.

V usage is TRBV12-3 or TRBV12-4 and J usage is TRBJ1-6; perhaps TRBD1 as D (5 bases). CDR3 length: 13 amino acids. With 4 bases removed from V and 8 bases from J, the gap between germline ends came to 9 bases. This chain's CDR3 is CASSSREDSPLHF. CDR3 sequence (DNA): TGTGCCAGCAGTTCCAGGGAAGATTCACCCCTCCACTTT.

The rearrangement joins TRBV9 to TRBJ1-1; TRBD1 aligns across 8 bases. CDR1 and CDR2 (germline): SGDLS, YYNGEE. The CDR3 is 15 residues long. Trimming cost V 2 bases and J 0 bases; bases outside gene matches: 3. CDR3 amino acids: CASSVPDRVNTEAFF. In DNA form, the CDR3 reads TGTGCCAGCAGCGTCCCGGACAGGGTGAACACTGAAGCTTTCTTT.

The chain has TRBV6-5 and TRBJ1-1, with D maybe TRBD1 (5 bases). CDR1 is MNHEY and CDR2 is SVGAGI in the germline V gene. Between the trimmed V and J ends, which lost 7 bases and 5 bases, there was a span of 11 bases. This CDR3 spans 12 amino acids. The CDR3 DNA reads TGTGCCAGCAACCCGGGGGTAACTGAAGCTTTCTTT. Protein sequence: CASNPGVTEAFF.

The V gene is TRBV7-9, the J gene TRBJ2-5, with D perhaps matching TRBD2 (7 bases). This CDR3 region has 13 residues. Germline-derived CDR1 and CDR2 are SEHNR and FQNEAQ (reference sequence). The V gene lost 5 bases and the J gene lost 7 bases, with 14 bases spanning the gap. Here the CDR3 reads CASSREGGTTQYF. Here the CDR3 DNA reads TGTGCCAGCAGCCGTGAGGGGGGGACGACCCAGTACTTC.

The V call is TRBV19, the J call TRBJ2-3; possibly TRBD1 for D (5 bases). Germline CDR1 reads LNHDA; CDR2 reads SQIVND (reference sequence). This CDR3 has 12 amino acids. V lost 6 bases and J 7 bases, leaving 11 bases between the germline ends. The CDR3 coding sequence is TGTGCCAGTAGCCTGGACAAATATACGCAGTATTTT. It is translated as CASSLDKYTQYF.

V and J are TRBV7-8 and TRBJ2-1, with TRBD1 as a possible D gene (6 bases). Germline values: CDR1 SGHVS, CDR2 FQNEAQ. With 5 bases removed from V and 4 bases from J, the gap between germline ends came to 9 bases. CDR3 size: 13 residues. The CDR3 DNA reads as TGTGCCAGCAGCGTGGACAGTTACAATGAGCAGTTCTTC. It codes for CASSVDSYNEQFF.

V gene TRBV12-3 or TRBV12-4 combines with J gene TRBJ2-7; no clear D gene. The CDR3 spans 13 residues. The V end was cut by 3 bases, the J end by 3 bases, with 9 bases between. This CDR3 is CASSFGLNYEQYF. The CDR3 bases are TGTGCCAGCAGTTTTGGTCTAAACTACGAGCAGTACTTC.

The chain is built from TRBV5-1 and TRBJ1-6, with D possibly TRBD1 on 5 matching bases. Germline CDR1 and CDR2: SGHRS and YFSETQ. There are 15 residues in the CDR3. The germline V and J ends were trimmed by 3 bases and 5 bases, with 12 bases remaining between them. CDR3 bases: TGCGCCAGCAGCTGGGTACAGGACAATAATTCACCCCTCCACTTT. This encodes CASSWVQDNNSPLHF.

The gene calls are TRBV30 and TRBJ2-1; tentatively, D is TRBD1 (6 bases). Germline assignment: CDR1 GTSNPN and CDR2 SVGIG (reference sequence). Deletions cut 7 bases from V and 8 bases from J, with 15 bases between. This CDR3 is 12 amino acids long. The CDR3 loop is CAFRAGVDEQFF. CDR3 coding DNA: TGTGCCTTTAGGGCAGGGGTGGATGAGCAGTTCTTC.

The V gene is TRBV11-2, the J gene TRBJ1-1, with D unclear. The CDR3 extends over 12 amino acids. Trimming removed 0 bases at V and 8 bases at J, with 7 bases between. Germline CDR1 is SGHAT and CDR2 is FQNNGV. The CDR3 loop is CASSLDVGEAFF. The CDR3 nucleotides read TGTGCCAGCAGCTTAGATGTGGGGGAAGCTTTCTTT.

The count of this clone is one. The chain links TRBV6-5 to TRBJ1-5; 10 nucleotides line up with TRBD1. Germline lookup yields CDR1 MNHEY and CDR2 SVGAGI. This CDR3 has 14 residues. Trimming took 6 bases from V and 4 from J; bases not matched to a gene: 3. The CDR3 loop reads CASRGQGVNQPQHF. The CDR3 coding sequence is TGTGCCAGCAGAGGACAGGGGGTGAATCAGCCCCAGCATTTT.

V and J are TRBV6-1 and TRBJ2-2; D ambiguous. The CDR3 contains 14 residues. CDR1 and CDR2 from the germline V gene are MNHNS and SASEGT. Trimming took 2 bases from V and 5 from J, leaving 9 bases between them. CDR3 DNA sequence: TGTGCCAGCAGTGAACGGTCAGCTACCGGGGAGCTGTTTTTT. This gives the protein CASSERSATGELFF.

The rearrangement joins TRBV27 to TRBJ1-1; a possible D gene is TRBD1 (5 bases). V dropped 2 bases and J dropped 5 bases, with 9 bases sitting between them. This CDR3 comprises 13 residues. Looked up from germline, CDR1 is MNHEY and CDR2 is SMNVEV (reference sequence). This CDR3 reads CASSLIRATEAFF. Here the CDR3 DNA reads TGTGCCAGCAGTTTAATCAGGGCGACTGAAGCTTTCTTT.

The chain carries TRBV30 and TRBJ1-2, with D hard to call. Germline-derived CDR1 and CDR2 are GTSNPN and SVGIG (reference sequence). V was shortened by 0 bases and J by 7 bases, with 12 bases between the two germline ends. The CDR3 is 13 amino acids. The CDR3 sequence is CAWSVDHLGGYTF. The CDR3 DNA sequence: TGTGCCTGGAGTGTAGACCATTTGGGTGGCTACACCTTC.

This rearrangement joins TRBV21-1 to TRBJ2-7; TRBD1, the table's D call, was not compared with the DNA. TRBV21-1 counts as a pseudogene. This CDR3 contains 15 residues. CDR3 nucleotide sequence: TGTGCCAGCAGCAAAGGGGCAGGGGAACAAGGCGAGCAGTACTTC. This sequence encodes CASSKGAGEQGEQYF.

The chain joins TRBV5-6 to TRBJ1-4; D is unclear. The CDR3 spans 12 residues. V gave up 4 bases and J gave up 5 bases, with 6 bases separating them. CDR1 and CDR2 (germline): SGHDT, YYEEEE. CDR3 region: CASSGPNEKLFF. CDR3 DNA sequence: TGTGCCAGCAGCGGCCCCAATGAAAAACTGTTTTTT.

The gene calls are TRBV27 and TRBJ1-2; TRBD1 might be the D (5 bases). CDR3 length: 14 residues. Between the trimmed V and J ends, which lost 10 bases and 8 bases, there was a span of 23 bases. Germline V CDR1 and CDR2: MNHEY, SMNVEV (reference sequence). In nucleotides, the CDR3 is TGTGCCACCAACCCCGGGGGTGGGATGAGCGGCTACACCTTC. This codes for CATNPGGGMSGYTF.

The rearrangement uses TRBV3-1 (or the pseudogene TRBV3-2) and TRBJ1-2, with D perhaps matching TRBD1 (5 bases). Deletions cut 4 bases from V and 8 bases from J, with 14 bases between. The CDR3 is 13 residues long. CDR1 LGHDT and CDR2 YNNKEL come from the germline V gene (reference sequence). CDR3 residues: CASSRDGGSGYTF. CDR3 nucleotides: TGTGCCAGCAGCCGCGATGGGGGATCGGGCTACACCTTC.